A single sample is the source of the 24 T cell receptor beta chains below, sequenced in a study of blood T cell repertoires in COVID-19. Repertoires were generated with immunoSEQ multiplex PCR, while TCRdb's copy carries only in-frame clones and drops some. The profile shows approximately 210,000 clones, 94% of them singletons. What was sequenced was peripheral blood. The receptors were sampled from a man aged 25 to 40 with COVID-19, enrolled during active disease.

The chain is built from TRBV7-9 and TRBJ1-6; a weak D match, TRBD1 (6 bases). CDR1 and CDR2 (germline): SEHNR, FQNEAQ (reference sequence). The CDR3 runs to 14 residues. Trimming removed 5 bases from V and 10 bases from J, with 15 bases in between. CDR3 DNA sequence: TGTGCCAGCAGCCAGGACAGTATCGGGTCACCCCTCCACTTT. This codes for CASSQDSIGSPLHF.

V and J are TRBV10-3 and TRBJ1-2; possibly TRBD1 for D (6 bases). In germline, CDR1 is ENHRY, CDR2 SYGVKD. The V end was cut by 1 base, the J end by 0 bases, with 12 bases between. The CDR3 loop spans 16 amino acids. CDR3 sequence (DNA): TGTGCCATCAGTGAGTTAACAGGGTTCACTAACTATGGCTACACCTTC. This sequence encodes CAISELTGFTNYGYTF.

The rearrangement links TRBV11-3 to TRBJ1-1; weak D call: TRBD1 (6 bases). Germline values: CDR1 SGHNT, CDR2 YENEEA. Between the trimmed V and J ends, which lost 5 bases and 1 base, there was a span of 11 bases. The CDR3 is 14 amino acids. CDR3 sequence reads: CASSAGTQNTEAFF. The CDR3 region has the DNA TGTGCCAGCAGCGCCGGGACACAGAACACTGAAGCTTTCTTT.

This clone appeared many times. Other DNA sequences in the same sample also yield this CDR3. The chain carries TRBV20-1 and TRBJ2-5; TRBD1 is a possible D gene (5 bases). V was cut by 3 bases and J by 1 base, with 9 bases left in between. Germline CDR1 and CDR2: DFQATT and SNEGSKA (reference sequence). This CDR3 has 13 residues. The CDR3 is CSASQGLQETQYF. Written as DNA, the CDR3 is TGCAGTGCTAGTCAGGGTCTCCAAGAGACCCAGTACTTC.

This chain connects TRBV3-1 (or the pseudogene TRBV3-2) to TRBJ2-1; 10 bases match TRBD2. The germline V gene has CDR1 LGHDT and CDR2 YNNKEL (reference sequence). V was pared by 0 bases and J by 9 bases, with 5 bases of the junction left unmatched. The CDR3 is 15 residues long. The CDR3, as DNA: TGTGCCAGCAGCCAAGACAGCGGGGGGGCCGGTGAGCAGTTCTTC. Its translation: CASSQDSGGAGEQFF.

The chain employs TRBV30 and TRBJ1-5; no clear D gene. Deletions cut 2 bases from V and 6 bases from J, with 14 bases between. Germline CDR1 reads GTSNPN; CDR2 reads SVGIG (reference sequence). CDR3 length: 14 amino acids. Written as DNA, the CDR3 is TGTGCCTGGAGTTTGGGGTTGGGGAGTCAGCCCCAGCATTTT. Its protein is CAWSLGLGSQPQHF. The variable domain in full, with the rest retrieved from reference TRBV30 and TRBJ1-5, is SQTIHQWPATLVQPVGSPLSLECTVEGTSNPNLYWYRQAAGRGLQLLFYSVGIGQISSEVPQNLSASRPQDRQFILSSKKLLLSDSGFYLCAWSLGLGSQPQHFGDGTRLSIL.

V and J are TRBV18 and TRBJ1-6; 12 nucleotides match TRBD1. V was pared by 3 bases and J by 10 bases, with 7 bases of the junction left unmatched. CDR3 length: 16 amino acids. Germline values: CDR1 KGHSH, CDR2 LQKENI. The CDR3 sequence: CASSPISGTGGSPLHF. CDR3 coding DNA: TGTGCCAGCTCACCTATCTCCGGGACAGGGGGCTCACCCCTCCACTTT.

This chain connects TRBV6-5 to TRBJ1-2; D possibly corresponds to TRBD1 (6 bases). The CDR3 is 14 residues long. Germline loops: CDR1 MNHEY, CDR2 SVGAGI. The V end was cut by 5 bases, the J end by 3 bases, with 13 bases between. In DNA, the CDR3 is TGTGCCAGCAGTCGAGACAGGCTCGACTATGGCTACACCTTC. Translated, it gives CASSRDRLDYGYTF.

This rearrangement joins TRBV7-2 to TRBJ2-7, with 9 bases matching TRBD2. This CDR3 region has 19 residues. Germline V lookup: CDR1 SGHTA, CDR2 FQGNSA. The V segment lost 2 bases and the J segment 3 bases; nucleotides outside the gene matches: 17. CDR3 sequence: CASSLRGRMTSGKHYEQYF. The CDR3 nucleotides read TGTGCCAGCAGCTTAAGGGGACGAATGACTAGCGGAAAACACTACGAGCAGTACTTC.

The J gene is TRBJ2-1, the V gene TRBV21-1; the DNA was not used to check the table's D call, TRBD1. TRBV21-1 is given as a pseudogene. This CDR3 contains 17 residues. CDR3 sequence: CASSPGQGRKNYNEQFF. The CDR3 DNA reads TGTGCCAGCAGCCCGGGACAGGGGCGAAAGAACTACAATGAGCAGTTCTTC.

Only a few counts were recorded for this clone. V usage is TRBV6-5 and J usage is TRBJ2-7, with D unclear. Germline V gene lookup returns CDR1 MNHEY and CDR2 SVGAGI. The CDR3 extends over 16 amino acids. V shed 4 bases and J shed 0 bases, with 16 bases lying between them. In DNA, the CDR3 is TGTGCCAGCAGTTCCTCCGGGTTCGCCAGCTCCTACGAGCAGTACTTC. This codes for CASSSSGFASSYEQYF.

This clone has just one count. This chain connects TRBV19 to TRBJ1-3; the match to TRBD1 covers 7 bases. Looked up from germline, CDR1 is LNHDA and CDR2 is SQIVND (reference sequence). CDR3 length equals 17 residues. Unmatched junction bases numbered 10, after V lost 1 base and J lost 4 bases. CDR3 nucleotides: TGTGCCAGTAGTATAGTCGGACAGGCGATAGGAGGAAACACCATATATTTT. Amino acid sequence: CASSIVGQAIGGNTIYF.

This clone was seen a few times. The V and J genes are TRBV5-4 and TRBJ2-5; a possible D gene is TRBD1 (6 bases). The V end was cut by 4 bases, the J end by 3 bases, with 25 bases between. This CDR3 region has 18 residues. Germline V gene data show CDR1 as SGHNT and CDR2 as YYREEE (reference sequence). The CDR3 region is CASSSIRPWTDKKETQYF. CDR3 DNA: TGTGCCAGCAGCAGTATTCGACCGTGGACAGATAAGAAAGAGACCCAGTACTTC.

V gene TRBV3-1 (or the pseudogene TRBV3-2) combines with J gene TRBJ2-6, with 14 bases aligning to TRBD2. CDR3 length: 19 amino acids. The V segment lost 3 bases and the J segment 6 bases; nucleotides outside the gene matches: 10. Germline CDR1 LGHDT, CDR2 YNNKEL (reference sequence). The CDR3 DNA reads as TGTGCCAGCAGCCAGGGGGAGGGACTAGCGGGGGTGGTGGCCAACGTCCTGACTTTC. Translating gives CASSQGEGLAGVVANVLTF.

The chain recombines TRBV4-1 with TRBJ1-2; 10 bases line up with TRBD1. V gave up 4 bases and J gave up 1 base; unmatched junction bases: 3. In germline, CDR1 is MGHRA, CDR2 YSYEKL. The CDR3 spans 15 residues. CDR3: CASSPRTGGNYGYTF. DNA of the CDR3: TGCGCCAGCAGCCCGAGGACAGGGGGTAACTATGGCTACACCTTC.

This chain uses TRBV19 with TRBJ1-1, with 8 positions matching TRBD1. The CDR3 spans 13 residues. CDR1 is LNHDA and CDR2 is SQIVND in the germline V gene (reference sequence). The V gene end was trimmed by 7 bases and the J gene end by 6 bases; junction bases not matched to a gene: 7. The CDR3 DNA sequence: TGTGCCAGTACCCCCCAACAGGGGGCTGAAGCTTTCTTT. It is translated as CASTPQQGAEAFF.

The chain employs TRBV21-1 and TRBJ2-7; TRBD2, the table's D call, lacks a check against the DNA. TRBV21-1 is termed a pseudogene. The CDR3 runs to 17 residues. The CDR3 sequence is CASSKSGTSGPSGEQYF. The CDR3 coding sequence is TGTGCCAGCAGCAAATCGGGGACTAGCGGTCCCTCCGGGGAGCAGTACTTC.

In its sample, this clone was seen once. V usage is TRBV6-5 and J usage is TRBJ1-6, with D perhaps TRBD1 (5 bases). Germline CDR1 MNHEY, CDR2 SVGAGI. The CDR3 has 14 amino acids. V was cut by 6 bases and J by 8 bases, with 14 bases left in between. In nucleotides, the CDR3 is TGTGCCAGCAGCGCCTTGACAGTCCATTCACCCCTCCACTTT. Its translation is CASSALTVHSPLHF.

The rearrangement uses TRBV2 and TRBJ1-2; 8 bases are a match to TRBD1. V lost 6 bases to trimming and J lost 8 bases; unmatched junction nucleotides: 14. The CDR3 consists of 15 residues. Germline values: CDR1 SNHLY, CDR2 FYNNEI. CDR3 sequence (DNA): TGTGCCAGCAGCAGAGGACCAGGGGGCAAGGGGGGCTACACCTTC. Its protein product is CASSRGPGGKGGYTF.

This chain links TRBV28 with TRBJ2-2, with D maybe TRBD1 (6 bases). Germline CDR1 MDHEN, CDR2 SYDVKM. V was pared by 5 bases and J by 3 bases, with 13 bases between. This CDR3 contains 15 residues. The CDR3 sequence is CASSPQGTDTGELFF. CDR3 in DNA: TGTGCCAGCAGTCCGCAGGGGACCGACACCGGGGAGCTGTTTTTT.

J is TRBJ2-2 and V is TRBV5-4, with 10 nucleotides matching TRBD2. The length of the CDR3 is 17 residues. Germline trimming cut 2 bases from V and 0 bases from J; bases unmatched to any gene: 4. Germline CDR1 and CDR2: SGHNT and YYREEE (reference sequence). CDR3 bases: TGTGCCAGCAGCTTCCTAGCGGGGGCCTCGAACACCGGGGAGCTGTTTTTT. It codes for CASSFLAGASNTGELFF.

This rearrangement joins TRBV5-1 to TRBJ1-1; possible D gene TRBD1, 6 bases. Germline-derived CDR1 and CDR2 are SGHRS and YFSETQ. V lost 4 bases, J lost 1 base, and 11 bases lay in between. CDR3 length: 14 residues. In DNA, the CDR3 is TGCGCCAGCAGCCTACAGGACAGGAACACTGAAGCTTTCTTT. This encodes CASSLQDRNTEAFF.

This sequence joins TRBV3-1 (or the pseudogene TRBV3-2) and TRBJ1-2, with D tentatively TRBD1 (6 bases). This CDR3 comprises 13 residues. Germline values: CDR1 LGHDT, CDR2 YNNKEL (reference sequence). The ends were cut back, 1 base at V and 8 bases at J, with 11 bases in the middle. The CDR3 reads CASSQVGAVGYTF. In DNA, the CDR3 is TGTGCCAGCAGCCAAGTGGGGGCGGTGGGCTACACCTTC.

Only one count was recorded for this clone. The genes are TRBV9 and TRBJ1-2; possibly TRBD1 for D (6 bases). The CDR3 contains 13 residues. Trimming left V 2 bases short and J 7 bases short, with 12 bases between. Germline CDR1 reads SGDLS; CDR2 reads YYNGEE. The CDR3 is CASSVGQGPGYTF. CDR3 nucleotides: TGTGCCAGCAGCGTCGGTCAGGGGCCTGGCTACACCTTC.